This TCR beta chain originates from a study of spatial heterogeneity in lung cancer. Study-level information: As counted in raw reads, each unique TCR and UMI combination appeared more than ten times on average.

The CDR3 is 12 residues long. V lost 7 bases and J lost 4, with 11 bases in between. Germline-derived CDR1 and CDR2 are SNHLY and FYNNEI. TCR cDNA molecules each carried a unique molecular identifier. TCRdb re-called the 5' RACE reads with MiXCR, one entry per CDR3 protein. The sample lists fewer than 150,000 distinct CDR3 sequences, under 14% seen once, with less than 25% in the top ten. In this sample, this clonotype turned up a few times. Indicated time point: blood at routine non-recurrence follow-up after resection. In each case, whole RNA from tumor, nontumor lung or frozen PBMC was sequenced unsorted.

This clonotype was obtained from a female donor with early-stage non-small cell lung cancer. The sequences come from PBMCs, collected at follow-up. The chain couples TRBV2 to TRBJ2-7; no clear D. CDR3 loop: CASKTPRYEQYF. The CDR3 nucleotides read TGTGCCAGCAAGACCCCGCGATACGAGCAGTACTTC.